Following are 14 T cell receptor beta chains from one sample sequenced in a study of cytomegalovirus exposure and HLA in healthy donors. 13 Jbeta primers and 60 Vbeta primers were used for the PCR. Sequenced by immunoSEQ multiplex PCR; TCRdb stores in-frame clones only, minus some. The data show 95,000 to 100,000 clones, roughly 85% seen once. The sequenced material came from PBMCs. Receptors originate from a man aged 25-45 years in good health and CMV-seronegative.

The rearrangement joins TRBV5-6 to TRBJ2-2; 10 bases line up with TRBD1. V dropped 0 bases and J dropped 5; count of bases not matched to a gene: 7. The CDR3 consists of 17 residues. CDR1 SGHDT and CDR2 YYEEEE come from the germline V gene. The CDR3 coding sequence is TGTGCCAGCAGCTTGGACTTTGGGACAGGGGAGACCGGGGAGCTGTTTTTT. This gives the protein CASSLDFGTGETGELFF. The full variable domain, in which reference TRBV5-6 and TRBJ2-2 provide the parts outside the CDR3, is DAGVTQSPTHLIKTRGQQVTLRCSPKSGHDTVSWYQQALGQGPQFIFQYYEEEERQRGNFPDRFSGHQFPNYSSELNVNALLLGDSALYLCASSLDFGTGETGELFFGEGSRLTVL.

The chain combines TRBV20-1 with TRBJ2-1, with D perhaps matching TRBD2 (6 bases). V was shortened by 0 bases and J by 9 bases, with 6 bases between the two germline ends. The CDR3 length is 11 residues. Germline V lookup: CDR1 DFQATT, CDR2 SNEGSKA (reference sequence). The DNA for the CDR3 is TGCAGTGCTAGAGAGGGGGGTGAGCAGTTCTTC. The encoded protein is CSAREGGEQFF.

The CDR3 reads CASSTRGGYTF. Here the CDR3 DNA reads TGTGCCAGCTCCACTAGGGGGGGCTACACCTTC. The rearrangement uses TRBV28 and TRBJ1-2; possible D gene TRBD1, 6 bases. V shed 8 bases and J shed 8 bases, with 12 bases lying between them. This CDR3 spans 11 amino acids. Looked up from germline, CDR1 is MDHEN and CDR2 is SYDVKM.

CDR3 in amino acids: CASSLDGLVGEKLFF. The CDR3 nucleotides are TGCGCCAGCAGCTTGGACGGACTGGTTGGTGAAAAACTGTTTTTT. The V and J genes are TRBV5-1 and TRBJ1-4; D ambiguous. Germline V CDR1 and CDR2: SGHRS, YFSETQ. V shed 0 bases and J shed 7 bases, with 13 bases lying between them. The CDR3 consists of 15 residues.

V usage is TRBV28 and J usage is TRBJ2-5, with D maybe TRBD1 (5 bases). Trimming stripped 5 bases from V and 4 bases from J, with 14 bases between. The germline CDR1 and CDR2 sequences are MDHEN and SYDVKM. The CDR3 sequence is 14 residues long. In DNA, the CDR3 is TGTGCCAGCAGTCCCTTAGGGGTAGGAGAGACCCAGTACTTC. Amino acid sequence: CASSPLGVGETQYF.

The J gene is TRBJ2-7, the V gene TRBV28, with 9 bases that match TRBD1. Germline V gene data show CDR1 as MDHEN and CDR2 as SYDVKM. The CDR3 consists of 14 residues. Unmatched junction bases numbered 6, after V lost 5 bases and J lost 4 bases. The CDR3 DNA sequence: TGTGCCAGCAGTCGACAGGGGGGCTCTTACGAGCAGTACTTC. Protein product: CASSRQGGSYEQYF.

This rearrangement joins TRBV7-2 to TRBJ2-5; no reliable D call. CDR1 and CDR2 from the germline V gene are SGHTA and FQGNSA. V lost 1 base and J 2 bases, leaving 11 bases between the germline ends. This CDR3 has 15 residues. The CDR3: CASSLVLPAQETQYF. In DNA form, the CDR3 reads TGTGCCAGCAGCTTAGTTCTCCCCGCGCAAGAGACCCAGTACTTC.

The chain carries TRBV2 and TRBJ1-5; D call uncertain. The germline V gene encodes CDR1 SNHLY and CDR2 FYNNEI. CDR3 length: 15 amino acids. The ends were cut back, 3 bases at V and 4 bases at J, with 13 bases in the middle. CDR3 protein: CASSEGRVGNQPQHF. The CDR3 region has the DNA TGTGCCAGCAGTGAGGGGAGGGTAGGGAATCAGCCCCAGCATTTT.

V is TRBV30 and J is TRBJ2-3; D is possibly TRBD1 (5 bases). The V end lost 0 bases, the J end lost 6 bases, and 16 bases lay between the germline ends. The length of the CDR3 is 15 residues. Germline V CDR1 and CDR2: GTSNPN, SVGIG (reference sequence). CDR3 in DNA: TGTGCCTGGAGTGTAAGAGGCCAGGGCCCCGATACGCAGTATTTT. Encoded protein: CAWSVRGQGPDTQYF.

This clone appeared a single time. CDR3 loop: CASSLHSGKETQYF. The DNA of the CDR3 is TGTGCCAGCAGCTTACATAGCGGGAAAGAGACCCAGTACTTC. The chain is built from TRBV5-4 and TRBJ2-5, with TRBD2 identical over 8 bases. CDR3 length equals 14 residues. The V and J ends lost 2 bases and 3 bases, in that order; junction bases with no gene match: 3. Germline CDR1 SGHNT, CDR2 YYREEE (reference sequence).

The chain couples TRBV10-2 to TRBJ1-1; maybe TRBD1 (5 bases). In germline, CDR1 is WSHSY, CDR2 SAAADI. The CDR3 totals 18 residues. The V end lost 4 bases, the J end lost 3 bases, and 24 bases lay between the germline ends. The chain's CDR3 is CASSGWETLPGDYTEAFF. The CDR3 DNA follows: TGCGCCAGCAGTGGTTGGGAAACACTTCCCGGGGACTACACTGAAGCTTTCTTT.

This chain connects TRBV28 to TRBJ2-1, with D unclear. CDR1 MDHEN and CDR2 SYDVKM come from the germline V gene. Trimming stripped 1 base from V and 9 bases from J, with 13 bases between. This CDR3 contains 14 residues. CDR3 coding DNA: TGTGCCAGCAGTTTATACAGCTTGGGCACTGAGCAGTTCTTC. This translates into CASSLYSLGTEQFF.

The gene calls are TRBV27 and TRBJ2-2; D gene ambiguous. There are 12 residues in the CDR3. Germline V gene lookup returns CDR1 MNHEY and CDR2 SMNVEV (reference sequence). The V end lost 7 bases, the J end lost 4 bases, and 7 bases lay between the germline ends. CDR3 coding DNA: TGTGCCAGCATTAATCCCACCGGGGAGCTGTTTTTT. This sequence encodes CASINPTGELFF.

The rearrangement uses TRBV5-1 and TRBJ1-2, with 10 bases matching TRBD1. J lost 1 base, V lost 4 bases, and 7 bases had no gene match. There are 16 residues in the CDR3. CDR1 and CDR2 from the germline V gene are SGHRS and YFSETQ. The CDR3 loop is CASSTGQGVNNYGYTF. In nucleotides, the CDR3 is TGCGCCAGCAGCACAGGACAGGGGGTTAATAACTATGGCTACACCTTC.